The 8 T cell receptor beta chains below were found in one sample sequenced in a study of T cells in Graves' hyperthyroidism and ophthalmopathy (dated by TCRdb to between 2017 and 2020). The library was generated by multiplex PCR. Sequencing was performed on an Illumina HiSeq 2000. The TCR beta CDR3 regions were amplified from the RNA transcripts. The first round of RT-PCR for the TCR CDR3 was performed with the HTBI primer set and the Qiagen OneStep RT-PCR kit. TCRdb handled the public reads itself, with Q25 trimming in fastp and clone calling in MiXCR, and kept productive beta chains. Each record represents a unique CDR3 protein, reported with the most common genes and DNA among its rows. The sample includes 600,000 to 750,000 distinct CDR3 sequences, with approximately 15% observed a single time. The biggest ten clones account for roughly a sixth of the sample. Sequenced: blood. The receptors derive from a man aged 45 to 65 with Graves' hyperthyroidism.

This clonotype was detected only a few times. This chain links TRBV6-1 with TRBJ2-3; TRBD1 matches at 9 bases. The CDR3 has 14 amino acids. Per germline, CDR1 MNHNS and CDR2 SASEGT. V lost 5 bases and J lost 2; bases outside the gene matches: 2. CDR3 nucleotides: TGTGCCAGCAGTAGGGACAGGGCCACAGATACGCAGTATTTT. It specifies CASSRDRATDTQYF.

This clonotype was recorded many times. This sequence joins TRBV5-1 and TRBJ2-3; D might be TRBD1 (5 bases). From germline, CDR1 is SGHRS and CDR2 YFSETQ. The CDR3 has 16 residues. V lost 4 bases to trimming and J lost 2 bases, with 17 bases between them. The CDR3, as DNA: TGCGCCAGCAGCCCTGGGCGACAGCCCTACACAGATACGCAGTATTTT. Its translation is CASSPGRQPYTDTQYF.

This clonotype occurred many times. The chain recombines TRBV6-1 with TRBJ2-7; 10 bases line up with TRBD1. Germline CDR1 is MNHNS and CDR2 is SASEGT. The junction had 6 bases not matched to a gene; V was cut back by 10 bases and J by 3 bases. CDR3 length: 13 residues. CDR3 protein: CATRTGGVYEQYF. CDR3 bases: TGTGCCACCCGGACAGGGGGAGTCTACGAGCAGTACTTC.

A note on this clonotype: This may come from a read error, since a much larger clone is one base off. Without the conserved terminal phenylalanine or tryptophan, this CDR3 likely stems from a read error. V is TRBV12-3 or TRBV12-4 and J is TRBJ2-2; D unresolved. V dropped 6 bases and J dropped 1 base, with 6 bases sitting between them. The CDR3 is 13 residues long. The CDR3 spells CASSPMNTGELFL. For the CDR3, the DNA is TGTGCCAGCAGCCCCATGAACACCGGGGAGCTGTTTCTT.

Comments on this clonotype: A clone one base away is much larger, so this may be a read error. This chain uses TRBV12-3 or TRBV12-4 with TRBJ2-7; 12 nucleotides align to TRBD1. The CDR3 is made up of 16 amino acids. DNA of the CDR3: TGTGCCAGCAGGCGCACCGGGACAGGGGGCTCCTGCGAGCAGTACTTC. Translation: CASRRTGTGGSCEQYF.

Ten or more counts support this clonotype. The rearrangement links TRBV20-1 to TRBJ2-1, with no clear D. From germline, CDR1 is DFQATT and CDR2 SNEGSKA (reference sequence). Trimming left V 2 bases short and J 6 bases short, with 8 bases between. The CDR3 sequence is 12 residues long. CDR3 loop: CSARIEFNEQFF. The CDR3 DNA follows: TGCAGTGCTAGAATCGAGTTCAATGAGCAGTTCTTC.

This clonotype has only a few counts. The rearrangement joins TRBV7-2 to TRBJ2-4; D might be TRBD2 (6 bases). The CDR3 is 15 amino acids. V was clipped by 1 base and J by 2 bases, with 9 bases between them. The germline gives CDR1 SGHTA, CDR2 FQGNSA. The DNA of the CDR3 is TGTGCCAGCAGCTTAGGGAGGGGCTCCAAAAACATTCAGTACTTC. This translates into CASSLGRGSKNIQYF.

This clonotype was counted many times. This sequence joins TRBV7-6 and TRBJ2-1; 8 bases align to TRBD2. There are 16 residues in the CDR3. CDR1 and CDR2 from the germline V gene are SGHVS and FNYEAQ. With V trimmed by 5 bases and J by 1 base, 7 bases remained unmatched. The CDR3, as DNA: TGTGCCAGCAGCCCAGGGAGCGGGAGATCCTACAATGAGCAGTTCTTC. This translates into CASSPGSGRSYNEQFF.